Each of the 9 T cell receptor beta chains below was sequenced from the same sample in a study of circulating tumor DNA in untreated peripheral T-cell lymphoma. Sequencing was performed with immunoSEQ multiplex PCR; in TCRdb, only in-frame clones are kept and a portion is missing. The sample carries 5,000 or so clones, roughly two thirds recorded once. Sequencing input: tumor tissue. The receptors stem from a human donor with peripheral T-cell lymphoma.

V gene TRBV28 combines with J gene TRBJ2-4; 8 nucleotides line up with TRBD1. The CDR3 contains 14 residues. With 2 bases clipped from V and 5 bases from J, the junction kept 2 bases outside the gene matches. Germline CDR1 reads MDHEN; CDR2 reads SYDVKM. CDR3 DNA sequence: TGTGCCAGCAGTTTAGACAGGGGAGAAAACATTCAGTACTTC. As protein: CASSLDRGENIQYF. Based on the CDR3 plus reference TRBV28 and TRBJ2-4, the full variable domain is DVKVTQSSRYLVKRTGEKVFLECVQDMDHENMFWYRQDPGLGLRLIYFSYDVKMKEKGDIPEGYSVSREKKERFSLILESASTNQTSMYLCASSLDRGENIQYFGAGTRLSVL.

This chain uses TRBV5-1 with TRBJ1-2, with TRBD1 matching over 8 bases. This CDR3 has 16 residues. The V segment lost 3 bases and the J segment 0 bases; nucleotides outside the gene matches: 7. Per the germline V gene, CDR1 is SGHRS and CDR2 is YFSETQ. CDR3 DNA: TGCGCCAGCAGCTCGACACAGGGGGGCACTAACTATGGCTACACCTTC. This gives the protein CASSSTQGGTNYGYTF.

CDR3 region: CASSLRLAGVYNEQFF. CDR3 nucleotide sequence: TGTGCCAGCAGCCTCCGACTAGCGGGAGTGTACAATGAGCAGTTCTTC. The V and J genes are TRBV9 and TRBJ2-1, with 12 bases fitting TRBD2. V lost 4 bases, J lost 4 bases, and 6 bases stayed unmatched. The germline gives CDR1 SGDLS, CDR2 YYNGEE. CDR3 size: 16 residues.

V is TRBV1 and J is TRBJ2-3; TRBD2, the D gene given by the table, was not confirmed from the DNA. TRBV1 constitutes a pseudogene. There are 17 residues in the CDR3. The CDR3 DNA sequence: TGCGCCAGCAGCCAAAGACAAGGACTAGCGGCCACAGATACGCAGTATTTT. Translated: CASSQRQGLAATDTQYF.

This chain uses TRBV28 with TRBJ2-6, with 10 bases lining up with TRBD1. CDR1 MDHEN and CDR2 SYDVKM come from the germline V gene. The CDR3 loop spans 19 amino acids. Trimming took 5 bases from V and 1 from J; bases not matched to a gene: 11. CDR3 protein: CASSHTPDRGFSGANVLTF. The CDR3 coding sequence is TGTGCCAGCAGTCATACACCGGACAGGGGGTTTTCTGGGGCCAACGTCCTGACTTTC.

CDR3: CASRKTLQGYEQFF. The DNA of the CDR3 is TGTGCCAGTAGAAAGACCTTACAGGGATATGAGCAGTTCTTC. The chain recombines TRBV19 with TRBJ2-1; possible D gene TRBD1, 6 bases. The V gene's germline CDR1 is LNHDA and CDR2 SQIVND (reference sequence). This CDR3 has 14 residues. Between the trimmed V and J ends, which lost 6 bases and 8 bases, there was a span of 17 bases. The full variable domain, in which reference TRBV19 and TRBJ2-1 provide the parts outside the CDR3, is DGGITQSPKYLFRKEGQNVTLSCEQNLNHDAMYWYRQDPGQGLRLIYYSQIVNDFQKGDIAEGYSVSREKKESFPLTVTSAQKNPTAFYLCASRKTLQGYEQFFGPGTRLTVL.

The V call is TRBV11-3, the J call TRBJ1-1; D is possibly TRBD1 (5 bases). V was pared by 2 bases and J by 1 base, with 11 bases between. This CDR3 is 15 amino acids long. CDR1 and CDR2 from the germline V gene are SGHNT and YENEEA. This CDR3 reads CASSLMGDSNTEAFF. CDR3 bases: TGTGCCAGCAGCTTAATGGGGGATTCGAACACTGAAGCTTTCTTT.

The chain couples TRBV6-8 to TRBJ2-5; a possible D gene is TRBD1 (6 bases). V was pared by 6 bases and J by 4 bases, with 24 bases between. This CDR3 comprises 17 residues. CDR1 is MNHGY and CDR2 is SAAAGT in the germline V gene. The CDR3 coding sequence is TGTGCCAGCAGCCACGGGACCTCAGGGGCCGTTGTAGAGACCCAGTACTTC. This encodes CASSHGTSGAVVETQYF.

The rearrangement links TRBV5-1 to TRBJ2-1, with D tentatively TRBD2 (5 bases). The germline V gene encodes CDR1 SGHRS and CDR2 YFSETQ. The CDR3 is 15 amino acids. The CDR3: CTNSYTGESYNEQFF. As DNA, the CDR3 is TGCACCAACAGCTATACCGGGGAGTCCTACAATGAGCAGTTCTTC.